A selection of T cell receptor beta chains follows, all from one sample in a study of blood T cell repertoires in COVID-19. The repertoire was sequenced with immunoSEQ multiplex PCR; TCRdb's copy has only in-frame clones and lacks some. The sample lists about 440,000 clones, approximately 90% occurring once. Sequenced input: peripheral blood. The receptors derive from a woman in her twenties or thirties with acute or convalescent COVID-19. The CDR3 runs from the conserved cysteine through the conserved F or W. The D gene is left open where the match is weak. Size is omitted from some rows. Given values are once, few, many or a class for expanded clones.

d_call: TRBD1
clone_size: NA
v_call: TRBV29-1
j_call: TRBJ2-1
cdr3_nt: TGCAGCGTTACCGGGACAGGGTGGGATGAGCAGTTCTTC
cdr3_aa: CSVTGTGWDEQFF

d_call: NA
clone_size: NA
v_call: TRBV5-6
j_call: TRBJ1-4
cdr3_nt: TGTGCCAGCAGTTCCGACTCAAACTCGGCAACTAATGAAAAACTGTTTTTT
cdr3_aa: CASSSDSNSATNEKLFF

d_call: TRBD1
clone_size: NA
v_call: TRBV9
j_call: TRBJ2-7
cdr3_nt: TGTGCCAGTCAGGGGGACAGTTCCTACGAGCAGTACTTC
cdr3_aa: CASQGDSSYEQYF

d_call: TRBD1
clone_size: NA
v_call: TRBV19
j_call: TRBJ1-1
cdr3_nt: TGTGCCAGTAGTCATGGACAGGGAAATACTGAAGCTTTCTTT
cdr3_aa: CASSHGQGNTEAFF

d_call: TRBD1
clone_size: NA
v_call: TRBV30
j_call: TRBJ2-2
cdr3_nt: TGTGCCTGGAAGTCAGATGGGACAGGGCCCACCGGGGAGCTGTTTTTT
cdr3_aa: CAWKSDGTGPTGELFF

d_call: NA
clone_size: NA
v_call: TRBV5-1
j_call: TRBJ2-1
cdr3_nt: TGCGCCAGCAGCTTGACGGGGTTATCTTACAATGAGCAGTTCTTC
cdr3_aa: CASSLTGLSYNEQFF

d_call: TRBD1
clone_size: few
v_call: TRBV14
j_call: TRBJ1-5
cdr3_nt: TGTGCCAGCAGCTCATGGGACAGGGGGTCAGAGAGCAATCAGCCCCAGCATTTT
cdr3_aa: CASSSWDRGSESNQPQHF

d_call: TRBD1
clone_size: NA
v_call: TRBV3-1/TRBV3-2
j_call: TRBJ2-5
cdr3_nt: TGTGCCAGCAGCCAAGGACAGGGACAGACCCAGTACTTC
cdr3_aa: CASSQGQGQTQYF

d_call: NA
clone_size: NA
v_call: TRBV27
j_call: TRBJ2-3
cdr3_nt: TGTGCCAGCAGTTTAGCCCGTTCTAAGGATACGCAGTATTTT
cdr3_aa: CASSLARSKDTQYF

d_call: NA
clone_size: NA
v_call: TRBV28
j_call: TRBJ1-4
cdr3_nt: TGTGCCAGCAGTTTATCTAATTGGGCATCCACAACTAATGAAAAACTGTTTTTT
cdr3_aa: CASSLSNWASTTNEKLFF

d_call: TRBD2
clone_size: NA
v_call: TRBV6-6
j_call: TRBJ2-7
cdr3_nt: TGTGCCAGCCTGCTTGCCTCTAGCGGGGCCTACGAGCAGTACTTC
cdr3_aa: CASLLASSGAYEQYF

d_call: TRBD2
clone_size: NA
v_call: TRBV28
j_call: TRBJ2-7
cdr3_nt: TGTGCCAGCAGTTCCGACACTAATTGGCGGGGGGGTGTCTTTAGGGACGAGCAGTACTTC
cdr3_aa: CASSSDTNWRGGVFRDEQYF

d_call: NA
clone_size: NA
v_call: TRBV6-6
j_call: TRBJ2-1
cdr3_nt: TGTGCCAGCAGTTACAGAGACTCCTACAATGAGCAGTTCTTC
cdr3_aa: CASSYRDSYNEQFF

d_call: NA
clone_size: NA
v_call: TRBV12-3/TRBV12-4
j_call: TRBJ2-5
cdr3_nt: TGTGCCAGCAGTGAGCAGGGGGAGACCCAGTACTTC
cdr3_aa: CASSEQGETQYF

d_call: TRBD1
clone_size: NA
v_call: TRBV4-1
j_call: TRBJ1-2
cdr3_nt: TGCGCCAGCAGCCGTGGGGGGGGACAGGGCGGCTATGGCTACACCTTC
cdr3_aa: CASSRGGGQGGYGYTF

d_call: NA
clone_size: NA
v_call: TRBV5-6
j_call: TRBJ1-1
cdr3_nt: TGTGCCAGCAGCTTGGACAGATCAAGAGCTGAAGCTTTCTTT
cdr3_aa: CASSLDRSRAEAFF

d_call: NA
clone_size: NA
v_call: TRBV20-1
j_call: TRBJ1-1
cdr3_nt: TGCAGTGCTAGGTCAGGGGCTGGGGCTTTCTTT
cdr3_aa: CSARSGAGAFF

d_call: TRBD2
clone_size: NA
v_call: TRBV9
j_call: TRBJ2-7
cdr3_nt: TGTGCCAGCAGCGTGGCGGCTAGCGGGGGGAGCTACGAGCAGTACTTC
cdr3_aa: CASSVAASGGSYEQYF

d_call: NA
clone_size: NA
v_call: TRBV2
j_call: TRBJ1-6
cdr3_nt: TGTGCCAGCAGTGTGGACAGACCCTCCTATAATTCACCCCTCCACTTT
cdr3_aa: CASSVDRPSYNSPLHF

d_call: TRBD1
clone_size: NA
v_call: TRBV12-3/TRBV12-4
j_call: TRBJ1-1
cdr3_nt: TGTGCCAGCAGACAGACAGGGAGGCCTGAAGCTTTCTTT
cdr3_aa: CASRQTGRPEAFF

d_call: NA
clone_size: NA
v_call: TRBV3-1/TRBV3-2
j_call: TRBJ1-2
cdr3_nt: TGTGCCAGCAGATACGAAGGGGGGGGCTATGGCTACACCTTC
cdr3_aa: CASRYEGGGYGYTF

d_call: NA
clone_size: NA
v_call: TRBV15
j_call: TRBJ1-2
cdr3_nt: TGTGCCACCAGCAGGACAGCTAACTATGGCTACACCTTC
cdr3_aa: CATSRTANYGYTF

d_call: NA
clone_size: NA
v_call: TRBV5-6
j_call: TRBJ2-7
cdr3_nt: TGTGCCAGCAGCCCTCCCGGGGTCCGCAAAATCTACGAGCAGTACTTC
cdr3_aa: CASSPPGVRKIYEQYF

d_call: NA
clone_size: NA
v_call: TRBV28
j_call: TRBJ1-2
cdr3_nt: TGTGCCAGCAGGTTTGGGGGGGCGCGGGACTATGGCTACACCTTC
cdr3_aa: CASRFGGARDYGYTF